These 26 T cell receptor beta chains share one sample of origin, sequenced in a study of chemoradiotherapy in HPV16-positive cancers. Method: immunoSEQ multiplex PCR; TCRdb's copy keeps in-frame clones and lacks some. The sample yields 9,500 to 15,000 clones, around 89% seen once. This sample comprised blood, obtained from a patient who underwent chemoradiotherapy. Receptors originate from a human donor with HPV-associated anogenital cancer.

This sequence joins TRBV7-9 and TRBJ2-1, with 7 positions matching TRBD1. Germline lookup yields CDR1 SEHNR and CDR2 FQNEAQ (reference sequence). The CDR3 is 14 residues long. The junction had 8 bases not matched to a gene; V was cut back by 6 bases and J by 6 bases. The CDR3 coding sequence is TGTGCCAGCAGTTACGCCGGACAGGCCAATGAGCAGTTCTTC. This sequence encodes CASSYAGQANEQFF.

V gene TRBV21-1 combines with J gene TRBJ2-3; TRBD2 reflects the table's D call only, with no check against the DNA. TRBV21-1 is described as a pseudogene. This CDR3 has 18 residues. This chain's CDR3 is CASSKWRLAGISTDTQYF. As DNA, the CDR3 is TGTGCCAGCAGCAAATGGAGGTTAGCGGGGATTAGCACAGATACGCAGTATTTT.

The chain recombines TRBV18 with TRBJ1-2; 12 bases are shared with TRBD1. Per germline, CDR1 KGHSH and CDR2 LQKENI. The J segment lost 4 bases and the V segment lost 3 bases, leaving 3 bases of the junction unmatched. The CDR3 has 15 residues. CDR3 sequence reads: CASSPGTGGFYGYTF. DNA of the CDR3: TGTGCCAGCTCACCCGGGACAGGGGGCTTCTATGGCTACACCTTC. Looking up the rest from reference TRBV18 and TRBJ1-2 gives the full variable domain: NAGVMQNPRHLVRRRGQEARLRCSPMKGHSHVYWYRQLPEEGLKFMVYLQKENIIDESGMPKERFSAEFPKEGPSILRIQQVVRGDSAAYFCASSPGTGGFYGYTFGSGTRLTVV.

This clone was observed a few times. The CDR3 sequence: CASSNGNQPQHF. Here the CDR3 DNA reads TGTGCCAGTAGTAATGGCAATCAGCCCCAGCATTTT. The chain recombines TRBV19 with TRBJ1-5, with no clear D. Germline values: CDR1 LNHDA, CDR2 SQIVND (reference sequence). V was pared by 4 bases and J by 2 bases, with 3 bases between. The CDR3 has 12 amino acids.

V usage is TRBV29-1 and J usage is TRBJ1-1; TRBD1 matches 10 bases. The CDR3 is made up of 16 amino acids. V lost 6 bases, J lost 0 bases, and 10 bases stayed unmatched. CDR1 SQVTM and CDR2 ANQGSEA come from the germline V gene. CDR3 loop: CSVRTGGDKMNTEAFF. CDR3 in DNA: TGCAGCGTACGGACAGGGGGAGATAAGATGAACACTGAAGCTTTCTTT.

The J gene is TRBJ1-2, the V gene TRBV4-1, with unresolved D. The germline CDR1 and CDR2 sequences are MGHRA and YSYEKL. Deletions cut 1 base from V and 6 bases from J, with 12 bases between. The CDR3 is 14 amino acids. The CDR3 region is CASSQATGRNGYTF. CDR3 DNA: TGCGCCAGCAGCCAAGCGACGGGCAGGAATGGCTACACCTTC.

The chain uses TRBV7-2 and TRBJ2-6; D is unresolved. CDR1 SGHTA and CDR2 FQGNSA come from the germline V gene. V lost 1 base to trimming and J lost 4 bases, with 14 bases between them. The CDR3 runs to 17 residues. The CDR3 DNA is TGTGCCAGCAGCTTAGTGGTGGTACGGCACGGGGCCAACGTCCTGACTTTC. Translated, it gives CASSLVVVRHGANVLTF. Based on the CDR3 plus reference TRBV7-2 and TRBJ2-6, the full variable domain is GAGVSQSPSNKVTEKGKDVELRCDPISGHTALYWYRQSLGQGLEFLIYFQGNSAPDKSGLPSDRFSAERTGGSVSTLTIQRTQQEDSAVYLCASSLVVVRHGANVLTFGAGSRLTVL.

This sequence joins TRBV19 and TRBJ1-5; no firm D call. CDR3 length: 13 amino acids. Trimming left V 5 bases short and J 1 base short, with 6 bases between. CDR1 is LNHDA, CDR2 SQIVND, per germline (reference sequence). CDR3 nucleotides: TGTGCCAGTAGTGCATCAAGCAATCAGCCCCAGCATTTT. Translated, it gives CASSASSNQPQHF.

CDR3 amino acids: CASSNRALTQGDEQYF. In DNA, the CDR3 is TGCGCCAGCAGCAATAGGGCATTGACGCAGGGAGACGAGCAGTACTTC. This chain joins TRBV4-1 and TRBJ2-7, with D possibly being TRBD1 or TRBD2 (5 bases each). The V gene's germline CDR1 is MGHRA and CDR2 YSYEKL. V lost 5 bases, J lost 5 bases, and 22 bases lay in between. The CDR3 is made up of 16 amino acids.

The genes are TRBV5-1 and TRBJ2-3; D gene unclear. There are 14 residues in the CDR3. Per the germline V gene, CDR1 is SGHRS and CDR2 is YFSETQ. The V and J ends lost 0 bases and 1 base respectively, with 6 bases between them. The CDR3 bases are TGCGCCAGCAGCTTGGGGAGCGGCACAGATACGCAGTATTTT. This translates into CASSLGSGTDTQYF.

Written as DNA, the CDR3 is TGTGCCAGCAGCCGGACAGGGGCCGGTAGCAATGAGCAGTTCTTC. Amino acids: CASSRTGAGSNEQFF. The chain joins TRBV7-3 to TRBJ2-1, with 9 positions matching TRBD1. The CDR3 has 15 amino acids. CDR1 SGHTA and CDR2 FQGTGA come from the germline V gene. After removal of 5 bases from V and 6 bases from J, the junction contained 8 bases not matched to a gene.

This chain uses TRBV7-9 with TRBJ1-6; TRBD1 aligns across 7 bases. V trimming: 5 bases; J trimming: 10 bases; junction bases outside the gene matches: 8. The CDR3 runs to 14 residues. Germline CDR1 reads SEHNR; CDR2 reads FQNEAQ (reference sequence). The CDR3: CASSLGQLISPLHF. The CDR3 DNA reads TGTGCCAGCAGCCTGGGACAGTTAATCTCACCCCTCCACTTT.

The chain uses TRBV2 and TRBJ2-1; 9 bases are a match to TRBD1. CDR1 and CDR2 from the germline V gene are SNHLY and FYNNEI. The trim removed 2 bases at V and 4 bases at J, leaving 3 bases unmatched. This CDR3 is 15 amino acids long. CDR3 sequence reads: CASSETGQGYNEQFF. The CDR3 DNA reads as TGTGCCAGCAGTGAAACGGGACAGGGTTACAATGAGCAGTTCTTC.

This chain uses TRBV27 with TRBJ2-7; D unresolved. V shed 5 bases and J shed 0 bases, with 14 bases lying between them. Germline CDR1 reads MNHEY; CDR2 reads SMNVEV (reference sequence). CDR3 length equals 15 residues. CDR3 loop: CASSRLGHPSYEQYF. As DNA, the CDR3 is TGTGCCAGCAGTCGCTTAGGGCACCCCTCCTACGAGCAGTACTTC.

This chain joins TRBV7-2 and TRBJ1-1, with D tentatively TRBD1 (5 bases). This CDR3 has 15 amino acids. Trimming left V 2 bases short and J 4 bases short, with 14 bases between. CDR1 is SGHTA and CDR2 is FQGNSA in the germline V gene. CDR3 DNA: TGTGCCAGCAGCTTACTGTTCTCTGGGGCCACTGAAGCTTTCTTT. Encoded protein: CASSLLFSGATEAFF.

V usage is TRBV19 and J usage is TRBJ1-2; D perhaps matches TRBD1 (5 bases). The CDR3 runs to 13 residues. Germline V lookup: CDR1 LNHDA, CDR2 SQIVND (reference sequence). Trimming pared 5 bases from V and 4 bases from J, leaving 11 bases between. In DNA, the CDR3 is TGTGCCAGTAGTTCCGGGGGTGGCTATGGCTACACCTTC. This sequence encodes CASSSGGGYGYTF.

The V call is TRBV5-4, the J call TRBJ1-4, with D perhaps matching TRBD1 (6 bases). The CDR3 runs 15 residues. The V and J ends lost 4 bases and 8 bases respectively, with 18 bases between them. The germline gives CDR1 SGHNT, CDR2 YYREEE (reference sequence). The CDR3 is CASSTRRQRGEKLFF. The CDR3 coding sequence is TGTGCCAGCAGCACCCGGAGACAAAGGGGGGAAAAACTGTTTTTT.

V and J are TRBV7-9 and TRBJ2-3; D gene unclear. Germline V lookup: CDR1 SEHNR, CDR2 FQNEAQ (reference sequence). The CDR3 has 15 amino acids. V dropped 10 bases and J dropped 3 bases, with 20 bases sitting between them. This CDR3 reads CATTTLDVGTDTQYF. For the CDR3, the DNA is TGTGCCACCACGACTTTGGATGTGGGAACAGATACGCAGTATTTT. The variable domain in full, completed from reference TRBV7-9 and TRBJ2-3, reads DTGVSQNPRHKITKRGQNVTFRCDPISEHNRLYWYRQTLGQGPEFLTYFQNEAQLEKSRLLSDRFSAERPKGSFSTLEIQRTEQGDSAMYLCATTTLDVGTDTQYFGPGTRLTVL.

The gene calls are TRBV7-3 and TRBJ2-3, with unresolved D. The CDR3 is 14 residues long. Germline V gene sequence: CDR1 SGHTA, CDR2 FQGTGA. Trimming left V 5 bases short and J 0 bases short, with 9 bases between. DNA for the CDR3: TGTGCCAGCAGCCACACATTCAGCACAGATACGCAGTATTTT. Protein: CASSHTFSTDTQYF.

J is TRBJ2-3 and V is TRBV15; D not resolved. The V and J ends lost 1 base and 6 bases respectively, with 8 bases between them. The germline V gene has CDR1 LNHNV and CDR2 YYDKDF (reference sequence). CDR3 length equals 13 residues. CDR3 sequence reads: CATSRGLGDTQYF. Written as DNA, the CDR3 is TGTGCCACCAGCAGAGGATTAGGCGATACGCAGTATTTT.

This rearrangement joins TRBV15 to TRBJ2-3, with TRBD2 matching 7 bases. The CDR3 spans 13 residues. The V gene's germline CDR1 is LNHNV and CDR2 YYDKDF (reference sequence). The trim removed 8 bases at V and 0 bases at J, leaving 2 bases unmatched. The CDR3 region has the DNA TGTGCCACCGGGGGGGGGAGCACAGATACGCAGTATTTT. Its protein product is CATGGGSTDTQYF. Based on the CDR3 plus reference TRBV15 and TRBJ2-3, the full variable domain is DAMVIQNPRYQVTQFGKPVTLSCSQTLNHNVMYWYQQKSSQAPKLLFHYYDKDFNNEADTPDNFQSRRPNTSFCFLDIRSPGLGDTAMYLCATGGGSTDTQYFGPGTRLTVL.

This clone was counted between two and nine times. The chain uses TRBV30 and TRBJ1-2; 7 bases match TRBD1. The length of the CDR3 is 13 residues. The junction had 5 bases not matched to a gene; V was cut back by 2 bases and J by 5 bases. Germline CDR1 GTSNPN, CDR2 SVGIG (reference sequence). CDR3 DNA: TGTGCCTGGAGTAAGGGGGCGGAGTATGGCTACACCTTC. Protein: CAWSKGAEYGYTF.

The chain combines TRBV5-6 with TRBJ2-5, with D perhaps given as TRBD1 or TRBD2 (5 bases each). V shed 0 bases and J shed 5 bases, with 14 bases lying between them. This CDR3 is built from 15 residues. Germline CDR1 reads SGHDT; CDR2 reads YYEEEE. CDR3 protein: CASSLEPGTSETQYF. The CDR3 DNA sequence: TGTGCCAGCAGCTTGGAACCGGGGACGTCGGAGACCCAGTACTTC.

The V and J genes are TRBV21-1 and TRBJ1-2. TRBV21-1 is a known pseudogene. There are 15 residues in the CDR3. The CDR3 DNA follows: TGTGCCAGCAGCAAATTGTATAGAACTAACTATGGCTACACCTTC. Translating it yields CASSKLYRTNYGYTF.

The CDR3 loop is CASSQDPGKGTDTQYF. CDR3 nucleotide sequence: TGTGCCAGCAGCCAAGATCCGGGTAAGGGCACAGATACGCAGTATTTT. The J gene is TRBJ2-3, the V gene TRBV4-2; D is ambiguous. Per germline, CDR1 LGHNA and CDR2 YNFKEQ. V was pared by 0 bases and J by 1 base, with 11 bases between. The CDR3 spans 16 residues.

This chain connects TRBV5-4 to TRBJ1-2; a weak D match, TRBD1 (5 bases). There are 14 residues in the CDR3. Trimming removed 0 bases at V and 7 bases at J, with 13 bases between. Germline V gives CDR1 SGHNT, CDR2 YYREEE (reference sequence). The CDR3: CASSLGQTEFGYTF. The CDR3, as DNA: TGTGCCAGCAGCTTGGGACAGACCGAATTTGGCTACACCTTC.